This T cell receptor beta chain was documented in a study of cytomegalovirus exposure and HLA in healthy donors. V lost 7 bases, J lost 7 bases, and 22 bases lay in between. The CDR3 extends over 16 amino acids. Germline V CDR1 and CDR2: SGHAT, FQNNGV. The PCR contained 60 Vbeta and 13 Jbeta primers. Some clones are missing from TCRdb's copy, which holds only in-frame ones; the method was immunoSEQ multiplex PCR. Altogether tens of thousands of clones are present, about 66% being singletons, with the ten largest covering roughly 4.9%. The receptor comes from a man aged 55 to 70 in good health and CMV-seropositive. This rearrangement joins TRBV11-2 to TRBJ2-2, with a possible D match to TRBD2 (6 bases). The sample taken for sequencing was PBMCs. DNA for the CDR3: TGTGCCAGCACCCACAAGGGGCGGGGTCCCCGCGGGGAGCTGTTTTTT. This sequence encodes CASTHKGRGPRGELFF. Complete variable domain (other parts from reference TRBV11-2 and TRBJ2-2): EAGVAQSPRYKIIEKRQSVAFWCNPISGHATLYWYQQILGQGPKLLIQFQNNGVVDDSQLPKDRFSAERLKGVDSTLKIQPAKLEDSAVYLCASTHKGRGPRGELFFGEGSRLTVL.